Below, one TCR beta chain is given with its context. The sample belongs to a study of control samples from healthy donors and cancer patients. CDR1 SQVTM and CDR2 ANQGSEA come from the germline V gene. The ends lost 6 bases at V and 1 base at J; junction bases unmatched: 4. This CDR3 region has 14 residues. TCRdb keeps only in-frame clones here, not all; method: immunoSEQ multiplex PCR. The data contain over 120,000 clones, around 90% of them singletons. Sequencing was carried out using blood. The genes are TRBV29-1 and TRBJ2-2; 8 bases fit TRBD2. This receptor was obtained from a man aged 25-45 years in good health. The CDR3 sequence is CSVSGGVNTGELFF. For the CDR3, the DNA is TGCAGCGTCAGCGGGGGAGTGAACACCGGGGAGCTGTTTTTT.